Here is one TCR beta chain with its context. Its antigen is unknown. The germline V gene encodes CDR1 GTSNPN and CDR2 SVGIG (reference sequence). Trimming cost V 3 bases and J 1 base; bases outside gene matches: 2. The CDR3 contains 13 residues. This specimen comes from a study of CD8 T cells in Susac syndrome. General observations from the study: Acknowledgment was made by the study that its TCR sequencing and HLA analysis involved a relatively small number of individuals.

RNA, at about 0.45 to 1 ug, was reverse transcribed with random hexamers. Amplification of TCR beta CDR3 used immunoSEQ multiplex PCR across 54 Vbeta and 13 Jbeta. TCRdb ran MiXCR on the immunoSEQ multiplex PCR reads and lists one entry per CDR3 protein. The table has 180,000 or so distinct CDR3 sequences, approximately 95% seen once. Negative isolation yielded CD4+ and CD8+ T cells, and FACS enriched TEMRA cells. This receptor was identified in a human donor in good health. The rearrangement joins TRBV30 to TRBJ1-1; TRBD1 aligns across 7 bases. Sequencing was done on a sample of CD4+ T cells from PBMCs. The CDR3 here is CAWRDRPNTEAFF. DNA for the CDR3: TGTGCCTGGAGGGACAGGCCGAACACTGAAGCTTTCTTT.